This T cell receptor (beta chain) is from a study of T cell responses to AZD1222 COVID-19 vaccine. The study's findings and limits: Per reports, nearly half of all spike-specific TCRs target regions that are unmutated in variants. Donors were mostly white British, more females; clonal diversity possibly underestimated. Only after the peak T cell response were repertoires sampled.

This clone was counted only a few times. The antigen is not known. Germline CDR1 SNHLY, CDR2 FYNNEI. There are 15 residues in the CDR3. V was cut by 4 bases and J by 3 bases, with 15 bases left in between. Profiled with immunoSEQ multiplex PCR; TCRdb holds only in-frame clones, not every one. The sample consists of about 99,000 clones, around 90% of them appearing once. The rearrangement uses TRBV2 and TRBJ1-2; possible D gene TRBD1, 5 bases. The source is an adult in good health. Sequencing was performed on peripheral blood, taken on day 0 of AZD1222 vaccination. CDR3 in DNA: TGTGCCAGCAGTGCCGGGGGACGGACCCACTATGGCTACACCTTC. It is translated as CASSAGGRTHYGYTF.